The clone carrying this TCR beta chain has a count of ten or more. The antigen is unknown. V shed 5 bases and J shed 5 bases, with 14 bases lying between them. The CDR3 contains 14 residues. The germline CDR1 and CDR2 sequences are SGHTA and FQGNSA. This specimen belongs to a study of early T cells in non-severe SARS-CoV-2 infection. Findings of the study overall: Anti-spike CD8 specificities were favored by VDJdb matching, whose results missed private and CD4 specificities.

Each CDR3 protein is one row after TCRdb ran MiXCR on the 5' RACE reads. The data contain tens of thousands of distinct CDR3 sequences, over 4.5% of them singletons. The chain is built from TRBV7-2 and TRBJ2-3; D is perhaps TRBD2 (5 bases). Sample: whole blood. The TCR sequence derives from an adult who was a healthcare worker with PCR-confirmed SARS-CoV-2 infection or an uninfected control (not recorded which). The CDR3 here is CASSDRTRRDTQYF. CDR3 in DNA: TGTGCCAGCAGCGACCGAACTAGGCGAGATACGCAGTATTTT.